Each of the 21 T cell receptor beta chains below was sequenced from the same sample in a study of regulatory T cells in long-lasting Graves disease. Construction of TCR beta libraries relied on iRepertoire HTBI primers and on Arm-PCR targeting CDR3 regions. TCRdb re-analysed the multiplex PCR reads in MiXCR, keeping a single row per CDR3 protein. Among approximately 230,000 distinct CDR3 sequences listed, roughly 18% were seen once. The time point is: newly diagnosed GD, antithyroid drugs for less than 3 months. The TCR library used RNA extracted from PBMCs. The sequencing here drew on peripheral blood mononuclear cells (PBMCs), taken at new diagnosis, from a patient treated with antithyroid drugs. These receptors were taken from a female donor with Graves disease.

This rearrangement joins TRBV3-1 to TRBJ1-2; 8 positions match TRBD1. V shed 2 bases and J 9 bases; nucleotides not matched to a gene: 5. The CDR3 contains 13 residues. Germline CDR1 reads LGHDT; CDR2 reads YNNKEL (reference sequence). The CDR3 protein is CASSQRTGMSYTF. The CDR3 nucleotides are TGTGCCAGCAGCCAACGGACAGGGATGAGCTACACCTTC.

This clonotype was seen many times. The chain couples TRBV24-1 to TRBJ2-1; possible D gene TRBD1, 6 bases. Germline values: CDR1 KGHDR, CDR2 SFDVKD. This CDR3 has 15 amino acids. The V gene lost 5 bases and the J gene lost 4 bases, with 14 bases spanning the gap. In nucleotides, the CDR3 is TGTGCCACCAGTGGAGGACAGCCCCTATACAATGAGCAGTTCTTC. Protein sequence: CATSGGQPLYNEQFF.

At least ten counts were recorded for this clonotype. This chain joins TRBV20-1 and TRBJ2-3; TRBD1 matches at 8 bases. Unmatched junction bases numbered 11, after V lost 6 bases and J lost 3 bases. Germline loops: CDR1 DFQATT, CDR2 SNEGSKA (reference sequence). The CDR3 extends over 15 amino acids. The CDR3 coding sequence is TGCAGTGCACCCGGGACAGGCGGTAGGACAGATACGCAGTATTTT. It translates to CSAPGTGGRTDTQYF.

The CDR3 spells CSLSAGGAGVTYEQYF. The DNA of the CDR3 is TGCAGCTTATCGGCAGGGGGCGCGGGGGTGACCTACGAGCAGTACTTC. The chain combines TRBV29-1 with TRBJ2-7, with D perhaps matching TRBD1 (8 bases). There are 16 residues in the CDR3. Trimming shortened V by 8 bases and J by 2 bases, and 25 bases separated the two germline ends. Germline V gives CDR1 SQVTM, CDR2 ANQGSEA.

This clonotype was counted ten times or more. The chain carries TRBV5-1 and TRBJ2-3; D is uncertain. Trimming took off 0 bases at V and 11 bases at J, with 19 bases between the two ends. This CDR3 is 15 amino acids long. CDR1 and CDR2 from the germline V gene are SGHRS and YFSETQ. CDR3 region: CASSLGLRGEWKQYF. CDR3 nucleotides: TGCGCCAGCAGCTTGGGCCTTCGTGGAGAATGGAAGCAGTATTTT.

This clonotype was seen many times. A junction boundary mismatches the germline segment, possibly from a read error. The J gene is TRBJ1-2, the V gene TRBV2; D is unresolved. The CDR3 is made up of 13 amino acids. The germline V gene has CDR1 SNHLY and CDR2 FYNNEI. For the CDR3, the DNA is TGTGCCGGCAGTCTTGTCTTCTCGGGGGGCTACACCTTC. Its protein is CAGSLVFSGGYTF.

This clonotype has a count of ten or more. The genes are TRBV2 and TRBJ2-3, with D maybe TRBD2 (5 bases). CDR1 SNHLY and CDR2 FYNNEI come from the germline V gene. The CDR3 is made up of 13 amino acids. Trimming removed 0 bases at V and 11 bases at J, with 12 bases between. CDR3 sequence (DNA): TGTGCCAGCAGTGAAGCGGAGCTAGCCCGGCAGTATTTT. Residues: CASSEAELARQYF.

Of note for this clonotype: This may stem from a read error, because a much larger clone lies one nucleotide away. Here the CDR3 DNA reads TGTGCCACCAGTGACCAACAGGGGAGCTCCTACGATGAGCAGTTCTTC. It yields the protein CATSDQQGSSYDEQFF. The J gene is TRBJ2-1, the V gene TRBV24-1, with TRBD1 matching 7 bases. Germline values: CDR1 KGHDR, CDR2 SFDVKD. This CDR3 region has 16 residues.

This clonotype has a count of ten or more. The V gene is TRBV20-1, the J gene TRBJ1-2, with 8 bases that match TRBD1. The germline V gene has CDR1 DFQATT and CDR2 SNEGSKA (reference sequence). This CDR3 is 15 amino acids long. V was pared by 3 bases and J by 0 bases, with 6 bases of the junction left unmatched. The DNA of the CDR3 is TGCAGTGCTAGTGGACAGGGCCTAACTAACTATGGCTACACCTTC. Protein: CSASGQGLTNYGYTF.

This clonotype was observed many times. The chain combines TRBV6-1 with TRBJ1-1; 9 bases align to TRBD1. The V gene's germline CDR1 is MNHNS and CDR2 SASEGT. The CDR3 totals 15 residues. Trimming at V came to 5 bases and at J to 5 bases, leaving 9 bases not matched to a gene. CDR3 sequence reads: CASSKTQGAVTEAFF. The CDR3 DNA reads as TGTGCCAGCAGTAAGACACAGGGGGCGGTGACTGAAGCTTTCTTT.

V and J are TRBV11-2 and TRBJ2-1; a possible D gene is TRBD1 (5 bases). V lost 7 bases and J 7 bases, leaving 14 bases between the germline ends. Germline CDR1 is SGHAT and CDR2 is FQNNGV. The CDR3 runs to 13 residues. CDR3 nucleotide sequence: TGTGCCAGCATCCGTGACAGACCGAATGAGCAGTTCTTC. As protein: CASIRDRPNEQFF.

This clonotype was detected many times. A clone one base away is much larger, so this may be a read error. The chain combines TRBV28 with TRBJ2-3, with unresolved D. The V and J ends lost 5 bases and 2 bases respectively, with 5 bases between them. The germline V gene has CDR1 MDHEN and CDR2 SYDVKM. The CDR3 runs to 12 residues. The CDR3 spells CASSPVTDTQYF. The CDR3 DNA is TGTGCCAGCAGTCCGGTCACAGATACGCAGTATTTT. Using reference TRBV28 and TRBJ2-3 for the parts outside the CDR3, the full variable domain is DVKVTQSSRYLVKRTGEKVFLECVQDMDHENMFWYRQDPGLGLRLIYFSYDVKMKEKGDIPEGYSVSREKKERFSLILESASTNQTSMYLCASSPVTDTQYFGPGTRLTVL.

V is TRBV18 and J is TRBJ2-4; either TRBD1 or TRBD2 may fit D (7 bases each). Deletions cut 0 bases from V and 1 base from J, with 10 bases between. The CDR3 is made up of 16 amino acids. Germline CDR1 reads KGHSH; CDR2 reads LQKENI. The CDR3 sequence: CASSPPQGGAKNIQYF. The CDR3 DNA follows: TGTGCCAGCTCACCACCGCAGGGGGGGGCCAAAAACATTCAGTACTTC.

In DNA, the CDR3 is TGTGCCAGCAGGCAGACTAGCGGGAGCACCGGGTACGAGCAGTACTTC. Its protein is CASRQTSGSTGYEQYF. V and J are TRBV12-3 or TRBV12-4 and TRBJ2-7; 12 nucleotides match TRBD2. The junction had 10 bases not matched to a gene; V was cut back by 6 bases and J by 4 bases. This CDR3 has 16 amino acids.

The rearrangement uses TRBV10-2 and TRBJ2-1, with 10 nucleotides matching TRBD1. The CDR3 loop spans 15 amino acids. Germline CDR1 is WSHSY and CDR2 is SAAADI. The V gene end was trimmed by 7 bases and the J gene end by 4 bases; junction bases not matched to a gene: 7. For the CDR3, the DNA is TGCGCCAGCACTTTCCGGGACAGGGGATACAATGAGCAGTTCTTC. Amino acid sequence: CASTFRDRGYNEQFF.

This clonotype was picked up a small number of times. The CDR3 sequence is CASSPLAGEGEQYF. CDR3 nucleotide sequence: TGCGCCAGCAGCCCCTTGGCAGGGGAAGGCGAGCAGTACTTC. V gene TRBV5-1 combines with J gene TRBJ2-7; TRBD1 might be the D (6 bases). V was shortened by 4 bases and J by 6 bases, with 17 bases between the two germline ends. The CDR3 is made up of 14 amino acids. Germline V lookup: CDR1 SGHRS, CDR2 YFSETQ.

This clonotype was counted many times. The gene calls are TRBV24-1 and TRBJ2-1, with D perhaps matching TRBD2 (7 bases). CDR1 KGHDR and CDR2 SFDVKD come from the germline V gene. The CDR3 is made up of 17 amino acids. V dropped 0 bases and J dropped 8 bases, with 19 bases sitting between them. Written as DNA, the CDR3 is TGTGCCACCAGTGATTTGCCATCCTGGGGGGGGGGGCATGAGCAGTTCTTC. Protein sequence: CATSDLPSWGGGHEQFF.

Ten or more counts support this clonotype. The chain has TRBV20-1 and TRBJ2-3, with 9 nucleotides matching TRBD2. CDR1 DFQATT and CDR2 SNEGSKA come from the germline V gene (reference sequence). This CDR3 is built from 15 residues. The V and J ends lost 1 base and 6 bases, in that order; junction bases with no gene match: 8. CDR3 nucleotide sequence: TGCAGTGCTAGAGCGAGCGGGAGGCCGCGGGATACGCAGTATTTT. It is translated as CSARASGRPRDTQYF.

This clonotype was detected ten times or more. The chain combines TRBV7-3 with TRBJ2-2; D gene unclear. This CDR3 has 13 amino acids. CDR1 is SGHTA, CDR2 FQGTGA, per germline. V shed 4 bases and J shed 7 bases, with 10 bases lying between them. The CDR3 loop reads CASSSTDVGELFF. The CDR3 DNA follows: TGTGCCAGCAGCTCTACAGATGTCGGGGAGCTGTTTTTT.

This clonotype was counted ten times or more. J is TRBJ2-7 and V is TRBV6-1, with 7 bases that match TRBD2. V lost 6 bases, J lost 0 bases, and 8 bases stayed unmatched. The CDR3 is 15 residues long. Germline V CDR1 and CDR2: MNHNS, SASEGT. This chain's CDR3 is CASRQTSSHSYEQYF. CDR3 DNA: TGTGCCAGCAGGCAGACTAGCTCCCACTCCTACGAGCAGTACTTC.

As to this clonotype: A much larger clone sits a single nucleotide away, making a read error possible. V usage is TRBV6-1 and J usage is TRBJ1-3; TRBD1 is a possible D gene (5 bases). The germline V gene has CDR1 MNHNS and CDR2 SASEGT. The CDR3 length is 14 residues. The CDR3 loop reads CASSSGGTGSTIYF. CDR3 bases: TGTGCCAGCAGCTCCGGGGGGACGGGAAGCACCATATATTTT.